Presented here are 7 T cell receptor beta chains from one specimen sequenced in a study of cytomegalovirus exposure and HLA in healthy donors. A multiplex PCR was run with 60 Vbeta primers and 13 Jbeta primers. Produced via immunoSEQ multiplex PCR; TCRdb's table is partial and in-frame only. The table includes 100,000 to 150,000 clones, 81% detected once. Material for sequencing was PBMCs. These receptors were taken from a man aged 18 to 30 in good health and CMV-seropositive.

This chain links TRBV21-1 with TRBJ2-5; the D call TRBD2 from the table was never checked on the DNA. TRBV21-1 is annotated as a pseudogene. The CDR3 loop spans 22 amino acids. Written as DNA, the CDR3 is TGTGCCAGCAGCAAAGTGGTGCCCCAGGGACTAGCGGCAGGGATACACCCGGAGACCCAGTACTTC. This gives the protein CASSKVVPQGLAAGIHPETQYF.

V usage is TRBV5-1 and J usage is TRBJ1-4; D might be TRBD1 (6 bases). The CDR3 contains 15 residues. The V gene's germline CDR1 is SGHRS and CDR2 YFSETQ. Trimming pared 4 bases from V and 0 bases from J, leaving 10 bases between. For the CDR3, the DNA is TGCGCCAGCAGCGAGGGGGGGCCAACTAATGAAAAACTGTTTTTT. It translates to CASSEGGPTNEKLFF.

J is TRBJ1-2 and V is TRBV5-1; D is possibly TRBD1 (6 bases). Trimming stripped 3 bases from V and 6 bases from J, with 15 bases between. This CDR3 has 14 residues. Germline V gene sequence: CDR1 SGHRS, CDR2 YFSETQ. DNA of the CDR3: TGCGCCAGCAGCTGGAGGGGGGGGTATGATGGCTACACCTTC. This encodes CASSWRGGYDGYTF.

The gene calls are TRBV2 and TRBJ1-4; D not resolved. CDR1 is SNHLY and CDR2 is FYNNEI in the germline V gene. V gave up 5 bases and J gave up 1 base, with 8 bases separating them. This CDR3 contains 14 residues. The DNA for the CDR3 is TGTGCCAGCAGTCGGACTTTAACTAATGAAAAACTGTTTTTT. It specifies CASSRTLTNEKLFF.

This chain joins TRBV5-1 and TRBJ2-7; TRBD2 agrees at 11 bases. Unmatched junction bases numbered 7, after V lost 4 bases and J lost 4 bases. Germline-derived CDR1 and CDR2 are SGHRS and YFSETQ. The CDR3 sequence is 15 residues long. The CDR3 DNA sequence: TGCGCCAGCAGCCAAGGACTAGCGGGCGCATACGAGCAGTACTTC. The encoded protein is CASSQGLAGAYEQYF.

CDR3: CASSYSSGGRYEQYF. The CDR3 DNA reads as TGTGCCAGCAGTTACTCGTCAGGGGGTCGCTACGAGCAGTACTTC. V and J are TRBV6-6 and TRBJ2-7, with 7 bases aligning to TRBD1. CDR3 size: 15 residues. The germline V gene encodes CDR1 MNHNY and CDR2 SVGAGI (reference sequence). J gave up 3 bases and V 0 bases, and 5 bases lay outside the gene matches.

The rearrangement uses TRBV11-2 and TRBJ2-5, with D possibly matching TRBD2 (7 bases). V dropped 6 bases and J dropped 5 bases, with 22 bases sitting between them. This CDR3 is built from 16 residues. The V gene's germline CDR1 is SGHAT and CDR2 FQNNGV. The CDR3 region is CASSYYVRGRGETQYF. In DNA, the CDR3 is TGTGCCAGCAGTTACTATGTCCGGGGGAGGGGGGAGACCCAGTACTTC.